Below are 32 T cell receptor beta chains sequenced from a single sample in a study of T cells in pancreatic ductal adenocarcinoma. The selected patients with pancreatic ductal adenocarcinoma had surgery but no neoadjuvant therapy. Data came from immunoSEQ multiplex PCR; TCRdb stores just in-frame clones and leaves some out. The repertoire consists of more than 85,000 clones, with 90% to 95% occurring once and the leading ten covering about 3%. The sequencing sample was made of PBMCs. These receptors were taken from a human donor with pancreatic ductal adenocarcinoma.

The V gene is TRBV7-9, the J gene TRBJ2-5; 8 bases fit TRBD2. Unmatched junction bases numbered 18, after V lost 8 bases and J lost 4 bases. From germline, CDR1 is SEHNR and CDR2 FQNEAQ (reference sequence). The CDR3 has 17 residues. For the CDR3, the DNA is TGTGCCAGCTCATTTCTGTCCGGACTAGCATCTAGAGAGACCCAGTACTTC. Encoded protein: CASSFLSGLASRETQYF.

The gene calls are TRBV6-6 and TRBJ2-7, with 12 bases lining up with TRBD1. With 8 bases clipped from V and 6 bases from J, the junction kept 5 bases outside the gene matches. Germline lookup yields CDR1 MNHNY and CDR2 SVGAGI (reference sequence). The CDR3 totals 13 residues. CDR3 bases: TGTGCCAGCCAGTCGGGACAGGGGGCCGAGCAGTACTTC. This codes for CASQSGQGAEQYF.

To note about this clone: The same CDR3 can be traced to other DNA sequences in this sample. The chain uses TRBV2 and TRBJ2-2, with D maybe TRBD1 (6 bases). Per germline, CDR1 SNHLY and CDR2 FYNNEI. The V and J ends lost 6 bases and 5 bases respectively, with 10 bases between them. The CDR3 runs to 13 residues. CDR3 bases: TGTGCCAGCAGCGCCCAGGGGACCGGGGAGCTGTTTTTT. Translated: CASSAQGTGELFF.

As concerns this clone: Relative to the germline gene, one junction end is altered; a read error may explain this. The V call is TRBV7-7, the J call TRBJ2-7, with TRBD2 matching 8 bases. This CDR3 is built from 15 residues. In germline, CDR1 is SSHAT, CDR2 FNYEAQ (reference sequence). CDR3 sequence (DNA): TGTGCTAGCAGCTTTGGTACTAGCGGCTCCTACGAGCAGTACTTC. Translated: CASSFGTSGSYEQYF.

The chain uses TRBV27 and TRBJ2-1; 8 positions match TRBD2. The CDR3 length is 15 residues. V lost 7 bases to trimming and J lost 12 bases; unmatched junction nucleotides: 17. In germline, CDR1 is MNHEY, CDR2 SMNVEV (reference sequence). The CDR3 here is CASTLRGGSTEGQFF. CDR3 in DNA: TGTGCCAGCACCTTACGGGGGGGGAGCACCGAGGGGCAGTTCTTC.

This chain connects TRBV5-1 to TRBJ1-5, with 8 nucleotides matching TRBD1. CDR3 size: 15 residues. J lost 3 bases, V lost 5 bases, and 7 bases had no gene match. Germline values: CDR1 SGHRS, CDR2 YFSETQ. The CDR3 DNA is TGCGCCAGCAGAGCCGGGACAGGCCACAATCAGCCCCAGCATTTT. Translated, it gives CASRAGTGHNQPQHF.

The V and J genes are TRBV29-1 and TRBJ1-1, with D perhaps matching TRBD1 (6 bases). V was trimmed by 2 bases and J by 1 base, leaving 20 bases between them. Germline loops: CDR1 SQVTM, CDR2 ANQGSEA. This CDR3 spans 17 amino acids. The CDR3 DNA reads TGCAGCGTTGAAAATAGGGGGACCCTTCGGGGGAACACTGAAGCTTTCTTT. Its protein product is CSVENRGTLRGNTEAFF.

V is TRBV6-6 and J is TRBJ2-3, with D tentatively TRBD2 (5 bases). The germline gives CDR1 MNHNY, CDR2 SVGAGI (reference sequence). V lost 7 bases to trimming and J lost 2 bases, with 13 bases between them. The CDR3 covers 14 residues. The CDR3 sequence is CASKISGNTDTQYF. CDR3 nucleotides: TGTGCCAGCAAAATAAGCGGAAACACAGATACGCAGTATTTT.

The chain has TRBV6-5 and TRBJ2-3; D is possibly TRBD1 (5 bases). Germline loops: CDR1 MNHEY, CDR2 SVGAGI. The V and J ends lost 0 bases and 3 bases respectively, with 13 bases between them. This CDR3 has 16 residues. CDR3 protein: CASSYSWGRVTDTQYF. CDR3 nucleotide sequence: TGTGCCAGCAGTTACTCGTGGGGCCGGGTGACAGATACGCAGTATTTT.

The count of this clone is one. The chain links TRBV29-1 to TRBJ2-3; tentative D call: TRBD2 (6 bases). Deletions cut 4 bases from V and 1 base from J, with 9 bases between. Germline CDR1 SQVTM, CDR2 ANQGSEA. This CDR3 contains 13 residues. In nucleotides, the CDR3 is TGCAGCGTTGGGAGGGTGGGCACAGATACGCAGTATTTT. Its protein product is CSVGRVGTDTQYF.

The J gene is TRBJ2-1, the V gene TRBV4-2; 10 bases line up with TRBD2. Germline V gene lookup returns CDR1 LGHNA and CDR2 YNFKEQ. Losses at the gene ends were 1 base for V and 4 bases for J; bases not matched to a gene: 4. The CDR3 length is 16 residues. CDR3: CASSQAGTSEYNEQFF. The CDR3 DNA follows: TGTGCCAGCAGCCAAGCCGGGACTAGCGAATACAATGAGCAGTTCTTC.

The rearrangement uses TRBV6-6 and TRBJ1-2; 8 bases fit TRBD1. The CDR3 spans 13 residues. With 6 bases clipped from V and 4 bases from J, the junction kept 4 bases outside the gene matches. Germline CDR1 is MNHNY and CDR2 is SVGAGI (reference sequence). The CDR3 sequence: CASSTTGAYGYTF. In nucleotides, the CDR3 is TGTGCCAGCAGCACGACAGGGGCCTATGGCTACACCTTC.

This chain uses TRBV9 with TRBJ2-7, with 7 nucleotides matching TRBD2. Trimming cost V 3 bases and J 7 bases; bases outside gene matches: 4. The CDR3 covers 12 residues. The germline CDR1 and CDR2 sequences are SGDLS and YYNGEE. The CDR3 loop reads CASSAGGGEQYF. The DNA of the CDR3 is TGTGCCAGCAGCGCCGGGGGAGGGGAGCAGTACTTC.

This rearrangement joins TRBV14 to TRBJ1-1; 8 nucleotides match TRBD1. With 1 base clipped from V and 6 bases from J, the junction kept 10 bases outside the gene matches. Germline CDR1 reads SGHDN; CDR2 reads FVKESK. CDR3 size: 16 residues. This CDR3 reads CASSQGHLLQGAEAFF. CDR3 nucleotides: TGTGCCAGCAGCCAAGGACATTTACTACAGGGGGCTGAAGCTTTCTTT. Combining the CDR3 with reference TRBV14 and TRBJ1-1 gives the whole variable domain EAGVTQFPSHSVIEKGQTVTLRCDPISGHDNLYWYRRVMGKEIKFLLHFVKESKQDESGMPNNRFLAERTGGTYSTLKVQPAELEDSGVYFCASSQGHLLQGAEAFFGQGTRLTVV.

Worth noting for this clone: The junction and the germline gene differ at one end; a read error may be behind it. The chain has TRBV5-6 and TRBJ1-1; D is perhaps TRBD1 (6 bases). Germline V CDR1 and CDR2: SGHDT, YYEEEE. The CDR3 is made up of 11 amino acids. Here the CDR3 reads CASSLEQGTSF. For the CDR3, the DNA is TGTGCCAGCAGCTTGGAACAGGGTACTAGCTTT.

Here the CDR3 DNA reads TGTGCCAGCAGCTTCGGACAGGGGGCAGGGTACGAGCAGTACTTC. As protein: CASSFGQGAGYEQYF. J is TRBJ2-7 and V is TRBV5-4; 11 bases are shared with TRBD1. J gave up 4 bases and V 2 bases, and 5 bases lay outside the gene matches. The CDR3 is made up of 15 amino acids. Germline V gene sequence: CDR1 SGHNT, CDR2 YYREEE (reference sequence).

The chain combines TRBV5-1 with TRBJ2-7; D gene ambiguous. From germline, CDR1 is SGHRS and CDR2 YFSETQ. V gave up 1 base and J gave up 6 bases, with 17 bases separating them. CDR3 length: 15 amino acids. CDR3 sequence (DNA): TGCGCCAGCAGCTTGAGACTTCCCCCCGACGGCGAGCAGTACTTC. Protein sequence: CASSLRLPPDGEQYF.

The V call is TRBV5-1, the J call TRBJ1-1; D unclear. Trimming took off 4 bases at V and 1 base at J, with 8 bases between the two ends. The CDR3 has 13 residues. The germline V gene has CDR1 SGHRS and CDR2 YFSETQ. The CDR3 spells CASSGQENTEAFF. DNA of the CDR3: TGCGCCAGCAGCGGGCAGGAGAACACTGAAGCTTTCTTT.

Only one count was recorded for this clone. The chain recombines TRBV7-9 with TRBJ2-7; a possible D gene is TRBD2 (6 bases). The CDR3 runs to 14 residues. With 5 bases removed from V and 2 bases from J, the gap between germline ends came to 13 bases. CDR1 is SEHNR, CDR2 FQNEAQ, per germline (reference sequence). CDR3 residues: CASSKARGAYEQYF. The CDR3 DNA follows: TGTGCCAGCAGCAAGGCGCGGGGTGCCTACGAGCAGTACTTC.

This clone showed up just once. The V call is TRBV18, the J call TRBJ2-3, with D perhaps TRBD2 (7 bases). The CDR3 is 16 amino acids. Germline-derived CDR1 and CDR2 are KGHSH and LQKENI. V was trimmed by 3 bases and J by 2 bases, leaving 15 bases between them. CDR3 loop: CASSPRRGAFTDTQYF. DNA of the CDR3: TGTGCCAGCTCACCCAGACGGGGGGCTTTCACAGATACGCAGTATTTT.

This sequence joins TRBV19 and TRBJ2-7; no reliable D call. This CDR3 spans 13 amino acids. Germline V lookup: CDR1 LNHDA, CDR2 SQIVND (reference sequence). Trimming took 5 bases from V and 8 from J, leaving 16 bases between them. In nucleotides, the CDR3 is TGTGCCAGTAGTCCTGGAGATGCTACGAAGCAGTACTTC. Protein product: CASSPGDATKQYF.

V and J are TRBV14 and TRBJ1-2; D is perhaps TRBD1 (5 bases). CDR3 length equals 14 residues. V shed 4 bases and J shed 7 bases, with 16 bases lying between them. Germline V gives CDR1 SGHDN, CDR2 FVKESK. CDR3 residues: CASSRRPAGGGYTF. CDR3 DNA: TGTGCCAGCAGCCGCCGACCGGCGGGGGGTGGCTACACCTTC.

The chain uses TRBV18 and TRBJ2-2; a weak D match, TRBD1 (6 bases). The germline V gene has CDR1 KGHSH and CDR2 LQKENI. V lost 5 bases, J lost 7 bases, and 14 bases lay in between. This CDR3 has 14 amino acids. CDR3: CASSMNREGGELFF. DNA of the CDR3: TGTGCCAGCTCAATGAACAGGGAAGGCGGGGAGCTGTTTTTT.

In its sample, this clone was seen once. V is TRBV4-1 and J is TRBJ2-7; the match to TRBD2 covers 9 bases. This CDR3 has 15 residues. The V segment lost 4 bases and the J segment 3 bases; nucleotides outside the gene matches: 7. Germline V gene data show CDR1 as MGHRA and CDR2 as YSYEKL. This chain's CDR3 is CASSPLAGGHYEQYF. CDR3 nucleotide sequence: TGCGCCAGCAGCCCTCTGGCGGGAGGGCACTACGAGCAGTACTTC.

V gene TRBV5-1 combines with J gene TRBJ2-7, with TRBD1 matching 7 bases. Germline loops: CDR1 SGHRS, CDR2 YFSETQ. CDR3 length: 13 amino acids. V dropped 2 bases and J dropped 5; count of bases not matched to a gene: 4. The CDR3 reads CASSLLTGDEQYF. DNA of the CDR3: TGCGCCAGCAGCTTACTCACAGGGGACGAGCAGTACTTC.

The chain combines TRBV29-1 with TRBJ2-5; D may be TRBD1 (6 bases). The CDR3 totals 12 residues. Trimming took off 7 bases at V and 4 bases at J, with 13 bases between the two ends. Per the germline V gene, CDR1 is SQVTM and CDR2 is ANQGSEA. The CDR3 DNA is TGCAGCGCTCCGACAGGACGAGAGACCCAGTACTTC. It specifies CSAPTGRETQYF.

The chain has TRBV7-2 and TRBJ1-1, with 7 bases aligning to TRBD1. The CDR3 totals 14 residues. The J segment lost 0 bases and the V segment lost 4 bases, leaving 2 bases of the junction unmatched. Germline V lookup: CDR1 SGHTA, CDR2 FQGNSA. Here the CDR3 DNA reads TGTGCCAGCAGCTCTGACAGGGTGAACACTGAAGCTTTCTTT. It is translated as CASSSDRVNTEAFF.

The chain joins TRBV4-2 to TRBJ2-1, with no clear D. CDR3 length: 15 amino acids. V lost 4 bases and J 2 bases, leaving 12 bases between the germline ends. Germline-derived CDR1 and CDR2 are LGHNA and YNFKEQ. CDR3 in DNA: TGTGCCAGCAGCCTGGTACAGAACACCTACAATGAGCAGTTCTTC. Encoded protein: CASSLVQNTYNEQFF.

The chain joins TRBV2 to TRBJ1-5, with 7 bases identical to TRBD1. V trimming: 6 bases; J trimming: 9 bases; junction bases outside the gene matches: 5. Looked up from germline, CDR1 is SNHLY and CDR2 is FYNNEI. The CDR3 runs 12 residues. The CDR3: CASRRDSGPQHF. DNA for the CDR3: TGTGCCAGCAGGAGGGACAGCGGGCCCCAGCATTTT. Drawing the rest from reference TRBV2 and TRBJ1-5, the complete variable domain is EPEVTQTPSHQVTQMGQEVILRCVPISNHLYFYWYRQILGQKVEFLVSFYNNEISEKSEIFDDQFSVERPDGSNFTLKIRSTKLEDSAMYFCASRRDSGPQHFGDGTRLSIL.

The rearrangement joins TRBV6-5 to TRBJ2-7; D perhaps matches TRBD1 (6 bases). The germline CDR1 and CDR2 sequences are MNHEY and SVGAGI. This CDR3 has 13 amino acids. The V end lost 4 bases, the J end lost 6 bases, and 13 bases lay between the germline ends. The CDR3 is CASSSVRGTEQYF. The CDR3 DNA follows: TGTGCCAGCAGTTCGGTCAGGGGAACCGAGCAGTACTTC.

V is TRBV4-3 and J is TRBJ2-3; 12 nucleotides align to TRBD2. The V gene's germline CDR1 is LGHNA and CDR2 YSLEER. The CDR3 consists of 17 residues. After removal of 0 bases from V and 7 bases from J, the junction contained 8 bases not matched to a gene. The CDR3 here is CASSQEPGTSGPNTQYF. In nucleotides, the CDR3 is TGCGCCAGCAGCCAAGAGCCTGGGACTAGCGGGCCGAATACGCAGTATTTT.

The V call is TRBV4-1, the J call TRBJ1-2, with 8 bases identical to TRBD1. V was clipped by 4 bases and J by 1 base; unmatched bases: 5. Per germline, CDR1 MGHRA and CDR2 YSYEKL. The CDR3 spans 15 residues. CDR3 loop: CASSRDRGLNYGYTF. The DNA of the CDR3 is TGCGCCAGCAGCCGTGACAGGGGCCTTAACTATGGCTACACCTTC.